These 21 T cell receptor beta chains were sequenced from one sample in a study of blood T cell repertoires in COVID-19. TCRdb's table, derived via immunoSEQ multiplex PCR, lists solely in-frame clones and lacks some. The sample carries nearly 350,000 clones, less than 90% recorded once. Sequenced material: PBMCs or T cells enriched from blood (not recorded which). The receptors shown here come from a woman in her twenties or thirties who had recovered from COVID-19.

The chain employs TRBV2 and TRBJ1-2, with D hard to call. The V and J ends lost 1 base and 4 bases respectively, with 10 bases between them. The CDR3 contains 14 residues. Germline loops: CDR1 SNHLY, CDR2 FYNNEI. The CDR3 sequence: CASSEGPGIYGYTF. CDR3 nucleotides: TGTGCCAGCAGTGAAGGTCCGGGGATCTATGGCTACACCTTC. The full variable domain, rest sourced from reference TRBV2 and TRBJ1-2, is EPEVTQTPSHQVTQMGQEVILRCVPISNHLYFYWYRQILGQKVEFLVSFYNNEISEKSEIFDDQFSVERPDGSNFTLKIRSTKLEDSAMYFCASSEGPGIYGYTFGSGTRLTVV.

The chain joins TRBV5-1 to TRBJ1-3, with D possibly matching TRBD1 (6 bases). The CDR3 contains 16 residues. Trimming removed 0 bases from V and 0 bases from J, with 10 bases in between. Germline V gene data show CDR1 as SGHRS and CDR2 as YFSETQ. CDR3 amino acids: CASSLAGAVSGNTIYF. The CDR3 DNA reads TGCGCCAGCAGCTTGGCAGGGGCCGTCTCTGGAAACACCATATATTTT. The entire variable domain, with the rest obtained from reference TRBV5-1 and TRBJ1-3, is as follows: KAGVTQTPRYLIKTRGQQVTLSCSPISGHRSVSWYQQTPGQGLQFLFEYFSETQRNKGNFPGRFSGRQFSNSRSEMNVSTLELGDSALYLCASSLAGAVSGNTIYFGEGSWLTVV.

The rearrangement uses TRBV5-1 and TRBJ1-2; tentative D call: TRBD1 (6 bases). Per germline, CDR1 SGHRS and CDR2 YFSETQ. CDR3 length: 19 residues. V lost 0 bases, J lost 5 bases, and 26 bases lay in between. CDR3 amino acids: CASSLATPAGGIGAYGYTF. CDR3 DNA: TGCGCCAGCAGCTTGGCCACTCCCGCGGGGGGCATTGGAGCATATGGCTACACCTTC.

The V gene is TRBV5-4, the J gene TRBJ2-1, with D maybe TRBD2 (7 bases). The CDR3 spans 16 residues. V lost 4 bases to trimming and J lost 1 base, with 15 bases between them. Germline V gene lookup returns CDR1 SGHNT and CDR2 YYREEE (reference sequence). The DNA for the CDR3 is TGTGCCAGCAGCAGGGGGGGGGAAGTGTCCTACAATGAGCAGTTCTTC. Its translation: CASSRGGEVSYNEQFF.

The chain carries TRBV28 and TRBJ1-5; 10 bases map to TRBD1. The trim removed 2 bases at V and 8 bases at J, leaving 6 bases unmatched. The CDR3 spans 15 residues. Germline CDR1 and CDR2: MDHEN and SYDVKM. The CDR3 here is CASSLPGQGMEPQHF. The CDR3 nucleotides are TGTGCCAGCAGTTTACCGGGACAGGGGATGGAGCCCCAGCATTTT.

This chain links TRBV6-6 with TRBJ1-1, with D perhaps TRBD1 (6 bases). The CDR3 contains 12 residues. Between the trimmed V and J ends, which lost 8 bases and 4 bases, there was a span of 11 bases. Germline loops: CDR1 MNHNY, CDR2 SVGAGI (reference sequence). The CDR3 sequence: CASEGGGTEAFF. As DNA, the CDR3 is TGTGCCAGCGAGGGAGGGGGCACTGAAGCTTTCTTT.

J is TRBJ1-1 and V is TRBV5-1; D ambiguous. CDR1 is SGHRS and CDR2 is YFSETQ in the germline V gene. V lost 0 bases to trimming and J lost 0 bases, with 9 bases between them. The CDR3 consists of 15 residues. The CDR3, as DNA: TGCGCCAGCAGCTTGGGGGCCAGGATGAACACTGAAGCTTTCTTT. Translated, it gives CASSLGARMNTEAFF.

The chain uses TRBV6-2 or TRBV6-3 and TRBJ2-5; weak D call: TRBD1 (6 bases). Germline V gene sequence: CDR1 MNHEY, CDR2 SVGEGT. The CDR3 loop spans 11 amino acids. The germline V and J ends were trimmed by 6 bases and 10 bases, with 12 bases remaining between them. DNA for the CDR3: TGTGCCAGCAGCCCCCGGGACAACCAGTACTTC. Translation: CASSPRDNQYF.

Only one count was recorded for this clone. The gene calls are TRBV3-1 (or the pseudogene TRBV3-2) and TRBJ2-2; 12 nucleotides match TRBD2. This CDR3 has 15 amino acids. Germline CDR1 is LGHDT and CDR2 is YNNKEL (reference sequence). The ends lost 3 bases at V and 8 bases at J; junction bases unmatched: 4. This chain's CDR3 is CASSQTSGGSGELFF. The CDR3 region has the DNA TGTGCCAGCAGCCAGACTAGCGGGGGTTCGGGGGAGCTGTTTTTT.

The CDR3 nucleotides are TGTGCCAGCAGCCAAACGACAGGGGGCTTTGGCTACACCTTC. Its protein product is CASSQTTGGFGYTF. V is TRBV3-1 (or the pseudogene TRBV3-2) and J is TRBJ1-2, with TRBD1 matching 10 bases. Germline loops: CDR1 LGHDT, CDR2 YNNKEL (reference sequence). The V segment lost 2 bases and the J segment 7 bases; nucleotides outside the gene matches: 4. This CDR3 spans 14 amino acids.

CDR3 DNA: TGTGCCAGCAGTTTTCGACAGGGAGCCCGAACTATGGACTACACCTTC. Encoded protein: CASSFRQGARTMDYTF. This sequence joins TRBV27 and TRBJ1-2; 7 nucleotides match TRBD1. The germline V gene encodes CDR1 MNHEY and CDR2 SMNVEV (reference sequence). CDR3 length: 16 amino acids. Germline trimming cut 3 bases from V and 10 bases from J; bases unmatched to any gene: 17.

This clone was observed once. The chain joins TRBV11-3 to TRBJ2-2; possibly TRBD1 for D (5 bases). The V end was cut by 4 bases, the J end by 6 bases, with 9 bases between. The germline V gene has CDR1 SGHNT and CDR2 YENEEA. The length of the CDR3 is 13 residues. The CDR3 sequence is CASSSRAAGELFF. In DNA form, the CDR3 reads TGTGCCAGCAGCTCCAGGGCTGCCGGGGAGCTGTTTTTT.

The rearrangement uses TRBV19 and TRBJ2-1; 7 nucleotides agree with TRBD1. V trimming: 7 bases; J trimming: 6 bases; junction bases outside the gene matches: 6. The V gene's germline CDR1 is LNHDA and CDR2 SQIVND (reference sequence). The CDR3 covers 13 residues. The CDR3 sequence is CASTSSGGNEQFF. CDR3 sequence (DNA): TGTGCCAGTACTTCATCAGGGGGCAATGAGCAGTTCTTC.

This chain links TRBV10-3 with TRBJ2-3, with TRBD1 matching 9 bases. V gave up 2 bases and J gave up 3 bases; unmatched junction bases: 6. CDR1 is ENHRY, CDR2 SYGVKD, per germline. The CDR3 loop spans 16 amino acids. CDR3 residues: CAISERTGEVTDTQYF. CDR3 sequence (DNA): TGTGCCATCAGTGAGCGGACAGGGGAGGTGACAGATACGCAGTATTTT.

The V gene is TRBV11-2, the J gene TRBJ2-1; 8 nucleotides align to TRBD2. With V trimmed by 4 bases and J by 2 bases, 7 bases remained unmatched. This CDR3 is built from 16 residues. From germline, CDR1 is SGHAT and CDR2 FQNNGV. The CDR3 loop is CASSWRTSSPYNEQFF. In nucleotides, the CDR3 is TGTGCCAGCAGCTGGAGGACTAGCAGCCCCTACAATGAGCAGTTCTTC. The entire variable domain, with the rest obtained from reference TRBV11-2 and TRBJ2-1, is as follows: EAGVAQSPRYKIIEKRQSVAFWCNPISGHATLYWYQQILGQGPKLLIQFQNNGVVDDSQLPKDRFSAERLKGVDSTLKIQPAKLEDSAVYLCASSWRTSSPYNEQFFGPGTRLTVL.

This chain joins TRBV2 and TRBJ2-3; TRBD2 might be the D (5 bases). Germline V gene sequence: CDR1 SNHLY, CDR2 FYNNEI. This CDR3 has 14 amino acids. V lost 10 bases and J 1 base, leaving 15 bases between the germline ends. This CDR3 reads CATQGDYRTDTQYF. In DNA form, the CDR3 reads TGTGCCACCCAAGGTGACTACCGCACAGATACGCAGTATTTT.

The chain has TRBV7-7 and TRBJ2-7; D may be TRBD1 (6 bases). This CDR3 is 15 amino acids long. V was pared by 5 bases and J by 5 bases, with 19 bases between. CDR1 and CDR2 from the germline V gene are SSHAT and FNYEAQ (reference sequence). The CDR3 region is CASSPRPEAGDEQYF. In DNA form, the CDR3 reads TGTGCCAGCAGCCCACGACCTGAGGCAGGGGACGAGCAGTACTTC.

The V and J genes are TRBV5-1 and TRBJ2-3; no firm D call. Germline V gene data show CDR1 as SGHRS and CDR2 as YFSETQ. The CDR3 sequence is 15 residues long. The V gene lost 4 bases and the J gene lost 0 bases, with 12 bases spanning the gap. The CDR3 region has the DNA TGCGCCAGCAGCCCCCTAGGAACTAGCACAGATACGCAGTATTTT. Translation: CASSPLGTSTDTQYF.

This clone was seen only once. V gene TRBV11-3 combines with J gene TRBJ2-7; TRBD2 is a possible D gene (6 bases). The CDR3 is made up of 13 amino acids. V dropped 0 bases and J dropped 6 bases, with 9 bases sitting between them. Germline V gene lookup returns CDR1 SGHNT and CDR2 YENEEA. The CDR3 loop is CASSLEGGAEQYF. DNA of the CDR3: TGTGCCAGCAGCTTAGAAGGAGGGGCCGAGCAGTACTTC.

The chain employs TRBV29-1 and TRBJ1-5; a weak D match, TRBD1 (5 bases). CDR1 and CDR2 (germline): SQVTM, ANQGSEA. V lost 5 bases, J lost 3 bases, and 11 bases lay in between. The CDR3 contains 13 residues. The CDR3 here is CSVKQDSNQPQHF. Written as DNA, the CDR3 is TGCAGCGTTAAACAGGATTCCAATCAGCCCCAGCATTTT.

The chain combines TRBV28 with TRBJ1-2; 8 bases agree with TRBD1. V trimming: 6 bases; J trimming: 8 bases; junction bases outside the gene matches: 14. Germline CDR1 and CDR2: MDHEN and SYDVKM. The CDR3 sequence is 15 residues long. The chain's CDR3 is CASRTHGQGLTGYTF. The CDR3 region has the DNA TGTGCCAGCAGGACCCACGGACAGGGTCTAACGGGCTACACCTTC.